A single sample gave rise to the 26 T cell receptor beta chains below, sequenced in a study of spatial heterogeneity in lung cancer. TCRdb re-called the 5' RACE reads through MiXCR, storing one row per CDR3 protein. The repertoire holds thousands of distinct CDR3 sequences, 5.4% seen once, with 30% to 45% in the top ten. This sample's time point: sample taken at primary tumor resection. Unsorted whole RNA samples from tumor, nontumor lung or frozen PBMC were sequenced. The material sequenced was PBMCs, taken at surgery. The receptors stem from a male donor with early-stage non-small cell lung cancer.

In its sample, this clonotype was seen many times. The rearrangement joins TRBV24-1 to TRBJ2-3; 9 positions agree with TRBD1. The CDR3 has 15 residues. Germline-derived CDR1 and CDR2 are KGHDR and SFDVKD. With V trimmed by 5 bases and J by 2 bases, 4 bases remained unmatched. The CDR3, as DNA: TGTGCCACCAGTGCCGGGACAGGGCCCACAGATACGCAGTATTTT. Translation gives CATSAGTGPTDTQYF.

This clonotype is deemed medium-sized. The chain has TRBV27 and TRBJ2-1, with TRBD1 identical over 7 bases. Germline CDR1 MNHEY, CDR2 SMNVEV (reference sequence). Trimming removed 5 bases from V and 4 bases from J; junction bases left unmatched: 8. This CDR3 region has 15 residues. CDR3 nucleotide sequence: TGTGCCAGCAGTCCCTCCGGGACAGTATACAATGAGCAGTTCTTC. It codes for CASSPSGTVYNEQFF.

This clonotype was counted ten times or more. The chain is built from TRBV27 and TRBJ2-5; 9 nucleotides match TRBD2. This CDR3 region has 16 residues. Germline V gene lookup returns CDR1 MNHEY and CDR2 SMNVEV (reference sequence). Trimming at V came to 7 bases and at J to 4 bases, leaving 13 bases not matched to a gene. The CDR3 sequence: CASNPGLARMPETQYF. The CDR3 DNA sequence: TGTGCCAGCAACCCGGGACTAGCTCGTATGCCAGAGACCCAGTACTTC.

This clonotype was seen ten or more times. This chain connects TRBV5-1 to TRBJ1-1; D might be TRBD1 (5 bases). Trimming took off 3 bases at V and 3 bases at J, with 12 bases between the two ends. CDR1 and CDR2 from the germline V gene are SGHRS and YFSETQ. This CDR3 has 14 amino acids. The CDR3: CASSSAGLDTEAFF. The CDR3 nucleotides read TGCGCCAGCAGCTCGGCAGGGCTGGACACTGAAGCTTTCTTT. Looking up the rest from reference TRBV5-1 and TRBJ1-1 gives the full variable domain: KAGVTQTPRYLIKTRGQQVTLSCSPISGHRSVSWYQQTPGQGLQFLFEYFSETQRNKGNFPGRFSGRQFSNSRSEMNVSTLELGDSALYLCASSSAGLDTEAFFGQGTRLTVV.

This clonotype showed up many times. The gene calls are TRBV7-9 and TRBJ2-7, with 12 bases fitting TRBD1. The CDR3 has 15 residues. The V segment lost 2 bases and the J segment 7 bases; nucleotides outside the gene matches: 6. Germline values: CDR1 SEHNR, CDR2 FQNEAQ (reference sequence). The CDR3 coding sequence is TGTGCCAGCAGCTTAATCCGGGACAGGGGGCAAGAGCAGTACTTC. It codes for CASSLIRDRGQEQYF.

At least ten counts were recorded for this clonotype. In DNA, the CDR3 is TGTGCCAGCAGTTTAATAGGCTACGAGCAGTACTTC. Translated: CASSLIGYEQYF. V usage is TRBV28 and J usage is TRBJ2-7; no definite D call. There are 12 residues in the CDR3. Trimming left V 2 bases short and J 3 bases short, with 5 bases between. Looked up from germline, CDR1 is MDHEN and CDR2 is SYDVKM.

This clonotype was counted ten times or more. The rearrangement uses TRBV5-1 and TRBJ1-6; D remains ambiguous. V gave up 3 bases and J gave up 0 bases, with 10 bases separating them. Germline loops: CDR1 SGHRS, CDR2 YFSETQ. The CDR3 sequence is 16 residues long. The CDR3 region is CASSSSSSSYNSPLHF. The CDR3 DNA reads TGCGCCAGCAGCTCATCCTCTAGCTCCTATAATTCACCCCTCCACTTT.

The sample holds many counts of this clonotype. The CDR3 nucleotides are TGTGCCAGCAGTTTATTTTCGGGGGGTTTGAACGAGCAGTACTTC. It translates to CASSLFSGGLNEQYF. The chain couples TRBV12-3 or TRBV12-4 to TRBJ2-7; 7 bases fit TRBD2. This CDR3 spans 15 amino acids. V shed 2 bases, J shed 5 bases, and the junction held 9 bases outside the gene matches.

This clonotype was seen only a few times. The V and J genes are TRBV4-1 and TRBJ1-1; D remains unclear. Deletions cut 1 base from V and 5 bases from J, with 11 bases between. Germline V gene sequence: CDR1 MGHRA, CDR2 YSYEKL. The CDR3 sequence is 14 residues long. The CDR3 is CASSQGGPGTEAFF. CDR3 DNA: TGCGCCAGCAGCCAAGGTGGCCCTGGGACTGAAGCTTTCTTT.

This clonotype showed up many times. The chain links TRBV7-9 to TRBJ2-5; D gene ambiguous. The CDR3 is made up of 14 amino acids. V was pared by 5 bases and J by 5 bases, with 15 bases between. CDR1 is SEHNR, CDR2 FQNEAQ, per germline (reference sequence). As DNA, the CDR3 is TGTGCCAGCAGCAAGGCGGTGGGCCGGGAGACCCAGTACTTC. Protein: CASSKAVGRETQYF.

In its sample, this clonotype was seen many times. The chain uses TRBV4-2 and TRBJ1-2, with D perhaps matching TRBD1 (6 bases). V shed 1 base and J shed 5 bases, with 20 bases lying between them. The CDR3 sequence is 17 residues long. Germline values: CDR1 LGHNA, CDR2 YNFKEQ. CDR3: CASSQAGGAGAGYGYTF. The DNA of the CDR3 is TGTGCCAGCAGCCAAGCCGGAGGGGCAGGGGCGGGATATGGCTACACCTTC.

In this sample, this clonotype turned up many times. The chain carries TRBV7-2 and TRBJ2-3; maybe TRBD2 (5 bases). The germline CDR1 and CDR2 sequences are SGHTA and FQGNSA. V shed 1 base and J shed 2 bases, with 13 bases lying between them. This CDR3 is 16 amino acids long. The CDR3 coding sequence is TGTGCCAGCAGCTTAGAGAGGGCGAAGTTCACAGATACGCAGTATTTT. Amino acids: CASSLERAKFTDTQYF.

This clonotype was observed at least ten times. The CDR3 region has the DNA TGCAGTGCTAGAGATACCCGCCAGGCTATTTACGAGCAGTACTTC. Its protein is CSARDTRQAIYEQYF. The chain uses TRBV20-1 and TRBJ2-7; D not resolved. Germline-derived CDR1 and CDR2 are DFQATT and SNEGSKA (reference sequence). V was cut by 0 bases and J by 4 bases, with 16 bases left in between. This CDR3 is built from 15 residues.

This clonotype was seen at least ten times. The chain's CDR3 is CASAPTGLNLLNSGYTF. The CDR3 coding sequence is TGTGCCAGCGCCCCGACAGGACTAAATTTGTTGAATAGTGGCTACACCTTC. V usage is TRBV2 and J usage is TRBJ1-2; possibly TRBD1 for D (6 bases). Germline V lookup: CDR1 SNHLY, CDR2 FYNNEI. Between the trimmed V and J ends, which lost 8 bases and 7 bases, there was a span of 29 bases. The CDR3 is made up of 17 amino acids.

This clonotype was seen ten or more times. The chain carries TRBV30 and TRBJ1-6; unclear D gene. The CDR3 has 17 residues. V was trimmed by 0 bases and J by 0 bases, leaving 12 bases between them. Germline values: CDR1 GTSNPN, CDR2 SVGIG (reference sequence). DNA for the CDR3: TGTGCCTGGAGTGTACCGACCAAGAGCTCCTATAATTCACCCCTCCACTTT. Encoded protein: CAWSVPTKSSYNSPLHF.

This clonotype was detected many times. This chain joins TRBV20-1 and TRBJ1-2; possibly TRBD1 for D (6 bases). Trimming left V 1 base short and J 3 bases short, with 21 bases between. The germline V gene encodes CDR1 DFQATT and CDR2 SNEGSKA (reference sequence). The CDR3 runs to 17 residues. The CDR3 DNA reads TGCAGTGCTAGAGGGATCCAGGGACTCACAGGGCACTATGGCTACACCTTC. Its protein is CSARGIQGLTGHYGYTF.

The chain couples TRBV7-9 to TRBJ2-5, with D unresolved. The CDR3 length is 13 residues. Between the trimmed V and J ends, which lost 5 bases and 1 base, there was a span of 8 bases. Looked up from germline, CDR1 is SEHNR and CDR2 is FQNEAQ (reference sequence). The CDR3 is CASSQHSQETQYF. CDR3 DNA sequence: TGTGCCAGCAGCCAACACAGCCAAGAGACCCAGTACTTC.

This clonotype was seen repeatedly, ten times or more. The rearrangement joins TRBV7-2 to TRBJ2-5; 8 nucleotides line up with TRBD2. After removal of 3 bases from V and 4 bases from J, the junction contained 13 bases not matched to a gene. CDR3 length: 17 amino acids. CDR1 and CDR2 from the germline V gene are SGHTA and FQGNSA. In DNA form, the CDR3 reads TGTGCCAGCAGCTTGAGCACAGCGGGAGCGGGTAGAGAGACCCAGTACTTC. The encoded protein is CASSLSTAGAGRETQYF.

This clonotype was seen at least ten times. The chain recombines TRBV28 with TRBJ2-3; a possible D gene is TRBD2 (6 bases). V dropped 5 bases and J dropped 3 bases, with 12 bases sitting between them. Germline CDR1 and CDR2: MDHEN and SYDVKM. The CDR3 covers 14 residues. DNA of the CDR3: TGTGCCAGCAGTCTCGGGAGTCGGACAGATACGCAGTATTTT. Its protein is CASSLGSRTDTQYF.

Ten or more counts support this clonotype. This rearrangement joins TRBV3-1 to TRBJ2-2; D is undetermined. Trimming left V 1 base short and J 3 bases short, with 6 bases between. Germline V gives CDR1 LGHDT, CDR2 YNNKEL (reference sequence). The CDR3 is 14 amino acids. CDR3 sequence reads: CASSQVGYTGELFF. The CDR3 DNA sequence: TGTGCCAGCAGCCAAGTAGGGTACACCGGGGAGCTGTTTTTT.

This clonotype was counted ten times or more. The genes are TRBV7-2 and TRBJ2-7; TRBD1 matches 12 bases. V trimming: 4 bases; J trimming: 6 bases; junction bases outside the gene matches: 16. The CDR3 has 18 amino acids. Germline V CDR1 and CDR2: SGHTA, FQGNSA. CDR3 bases: TGTGCCAGCAGCTCGAACCCCGGGACAGGGGGCCCCCGTAGCGAGCAGTACTTC. Protein sequence: CASSSNPGTGGPRSEQYF.

In its sample, this clonotype is medium-sized. The chain links TRBV27 to TRBJ2-4; TRBD1 agrees at 9 bases. The CDR3 extends over 14 amino acids. With V trimmed by 5 bases and J by 6 bases, 5 bases remained unmatched. Germline V lookup: CDR1 MNHEY, CDR2 SMNVEV (reference sequence). CDR3 protein: CASSLDRGRNIQYF. CDR3 nucleotides: TGTGCCAGCAGTCTTGACAGGGGGAGAAACATTCAGTACTTC.

This clonotype was found many times. One end of the junction fails to match germline, which may point to a read error. This rearrangement joins TRBV7-6 to TRBJ1-4; D ambiguous. From germline, CDR1 is SGHVS and CDR2 FNYEAQ. This CDR3 has 14 amino acids. The CDR3: CVSSRSPGNEKLFF. As DNA, the CDR3 is TGTGTCAGCTCGCGGTCTCCGGGGAATGAAAAACTGTTTTTT.

In its sample, this clonotype ranks as medium-sized. The chain couples TRBV27 to TRBJ2-2; 8 bases are a match to TRBD2. Trimming took 2 bases from V and 5 from J; bases not matched to a gene: 4. This CDR3 has 15 amino acids. CDR1 and CDR2 from the germline V gene are MNHEY and SMNVEV (reference sequence). CDR3 residues: CASSLTSGGTGELFF. CDR3 nucleotide sequence: TGTGCCAGCAGTTTAACTAGCGGAGGGACCGGGGAGCTGTTTTTT.

This clonotype was detected ten times or more. V and J are TRBV7-6 and TRBJ2-7, with D tentatively TRBD1 (5 bases). The ends were cut back, 5 bases at V and 1 base at J, with 18 bases in the middle. This CDR3 is 16 amino acids long. CDR1 is SGHVS and CDR2 is FNYEAQ in the germline V gene. The DNA of the CDR3 is TGTGCCAGCAGCCAAAATCAGGGTTTTGGGTCCTACGAGCAGTACTTC. It yields the protein CASSQNQGFGSYEQYF.

This clonotype showed up many times. The chain uses TRBV5-1 and TRBJ2-7, with D possibly matching TRBD1 (5 bases). V dropped 4 bases and J dropped 2 bases, with 10 bases sitting between them. Germline lookup yields CDR1 SGHRS and CDR2 YFSETQ. The CDR3 covers 13 residues. The CDR3 sequence is CASSLDKAYEQYF. As DNA, the CDR3 is TGCGCCAGCAGCCTGGACAAAGCCTACGAGCAGTACTTC.